Listed here is a single T cell receptor (beta chain). The data stem from a study of blood T cell repertoires in COVID-19. Study context: T cells, B-cell-depleted T cells, or PBMCs supplied cDNA or gDNA.

The V segment lost 1 base and the J segment 7 bases; nucleotides outside the gene matches: 5. This CDR3 spans 13 amino acids. Germline CDR1 is SGHRS and CDR2 is YFSETQ. In the authors' methods: The assay estimated nucleated cells by amplifying reference gene primers. TCRdb's copy holds only in-frame clones and misses some; the assay was immunoSEQ multiplex PCR. V and J calls and clone size are copied from that table; D and trimming were computed from the DNA. There are about 33,000 clones in the sample; nearly 80% occur only once, and over 35% lies in the top ten. The clonotype comes from a man aged 80 or over with acute or convalescent COVID-19. The chain has TRBV5-1 and TRBJ2-7; 7 positions match TRBD2. Sequenced input: peripheral blood. Written as DNA, the CDR3 is TGCGCCAGCAGCTTGTCCGGGGAGGGGGAGCAGTACTTC. Translating it yields CASSLSGEGEQYF.